The 9 T cell receptor beta chains below come from one sample, sequenced in a study of cytomegalovirus exposure and HLA in healthy donors. Primers: 60 Vbeta forward and 13 Jbeta reverse. Clones were sequenced by immunoSEQ multiplex PCR, and TCRdb holds only the in-frame ones, with some missing. The data hold 150,000 to 200,000 clones, with around 78% observed a single time. The sample taken for sequencing was PBMCs. The receptors were sampled from a man aged 25 to 40 in good health and CMV-seronegative.

This clone has a single count. This chain connects TRBV11-2 to TRBJ1-5; 8 positions match TRBD1. Trimming took 5 bases from V and 6 from J; bases not matched to a gene: 3. CDR3 length: 13 amino acids. Looked up from germline, CDR1 is SGHAT and CDR2 is FQNNGV. CDR3: CASSQTGVQPQHF. CDR3 in DNA: TGTGCCAGCAGCCAGACAGGGGTTCAGCCCCAGCATTTT.

J is TRBJ1-5 and V is TRBV19; 10 bases are shared with TRBD1. In germline, CDR1 is LNHDA, CDR2 SQIVND (reference sequence). The CDR3 loop spans 16 amino acids. Losses at the gene ends were 3 bases for V and 6 bases for J; bases not matched to a gene: 8. The CDR3 DNA follows: TGTGCCAGTAGTATCAAGGGACAGGGGATAGGTCAGCCCCAGCATTTT. It yields the protein CASSIKGQGIGQPQHF.

The chain is built from TRBV6-5 and TRBJ1-1; D is unresolved. V was trimmed by 5 bases and J by 7 bases, leaving 17 bases between them. Germline V gene sequence: CDR1 MNHEY, CDR2 SVGAGI. The CDR3 contains 14 residues. Written as DNA, the CDR3 is TGTGCCAGCAGTAACCGGGGAGGACCAGTTGAAGCTTTCTTT. It translates to CASSNRGGPVEAFF.

The V gene is TRBV2, the J gene TRBJ2-5; the D gene is possibly TRBD2 (5 bases). Germline V gene data show CDR1 as SNHLY and CDR2 as FYNNEI. V was shortened by 2 bases and J by 4 bases, with 11 bases between the two germline ends. The CDR3 runs to 14 residues. CDR3 region: CASSELMSGETQYF. In DNA, the CDR3 is TGTGCCAGCAGTGAACTTATGAGCGGAGAGACCCAGTACTTC.

The chain recombines TRBV6-1 with TRBJ2-1; 11 bases are a match to TRBD2. V shed 7 bases and J 8 bases; nucleotides not matched to a gene: 10. The CDR3 sequence is 15 residues long. CDR1 is MNHNS and CDR2 is SASEGT in the germline V gene. The CDR3 DNA reads TGTGCCAGCAACGAGGTAGCGGGAGGGATTGATGAGCAGTTCTTC. This gives the protein CASNEVAGGIDEQFF.

J is TRBJ2-5 and V is TRBV5-1; 8 bases align to TRBD1. This CDR3 has 15 residues. Trimming cost V 4 bases and J 5 bases; bases outside gene matches: 10. Germline loops: CDR1 SGHRS, CDR2 YFSETQ. CDR3 sequence: CASSDSDRVWETQYF. The CDR3 nucleotides read TGCGCCAGCAGCGATTCGGACAGGGTTTGGGAGACCCAGTACTTC.

The gene calls are TRBV4-1 and TRBJ2-7, with no clear D. The CDR3 is 15 amino acids. Per germline, CDR1 MGHRA and CDR2 YSYEKL. The V end lost 0 bases, the J end lost 2 bases, and 11 bases lay between the germline ends. The CDR3 here is CASSQESGLAYEQYF. DNA for the CDR3: TGCGCCAGCAGCCAAGAGAGTGGCCTAGCCTACGAGCAGTACTTC.

The chain is built from TRBV30 and TRBJ1-4, with D perhaps matching TRBD1 (5 bases). The CDR3 sequence is 16 residues long. The V gene's germline CDR1 is GTSNPN and CDR2 SVGIG (reference sequence). V was shortened by 2 bases and J by 3 bases, with 16 bases between the two germline ends. CDR3 protein: CAWSRQGRPSNEKLFF. As DNA, the CDR3 is TGTGCCTGGAGTCGGCAGGGTCGACCATCTAATGAAAAACTGTTTTTT.

This chain links TRBV2 with TRBJ2-1, with 8 bases aligning to TRBD1. The CDR3 is 16 residues long. V was clipped by 3 bases and J by 4 bases; unmatched bases: 8. Germline CDR1 is SNHLY and CDR2 is FYNNEI. This CDR3 reads CASSEWGGQGYNEQFF. DNA for the CDR3: TGTGCCAGCAGTGAGTGGGGAGGACAGGGATACAATGAGCAGTTCTTC.